Following are 27 T cell receptor beta chains from one sample sequenced in a study of T cell responses to AZD1222 COVID-19 vaccine. Clones were sequenced by immunoSEQ multiplex PCR, and TCRdb holds only the in-frame ones, with some missing. The sample has about 130,000 clones, 84% seen once; the top ten hold roughly 3.9%. The specimen was peripheral blood, collected on day 0 of AZD1222 vaccination. All receptors derive from an adult in good health.

The chain carries TRBV4-1 and TRBJ2-1; the match to TRBD1 covers 7 bases. The V and J ends lost 4 bases and 0 bases, in that order; junction bases with no gene match: 6. The CDR3 is made up of 16 amino acids. CDR1 MGHRA and CDR2 YSYEKL come from the germline V gene. Here the CDR3 DNA reads TGCGCCAGCAGCCGGGACAGCAAGAGCTCCTACAATGAGCAGTTCTTC. Protein sequence: CASSRDSKSSYNEQFF.

This chain joins TRBV3-1 (or the pseudogene TRBV3-2) and TRBJ2-5, with D possibly TRBD1 on 6 matching bases. This CDR3 is 16 amino acids long. Trimming pared 0 bases from V and 4 bases from J, leaving 15 bases between. In germline, CDR1 is LGHDT, CDR2 YNNKEL (reference sequence). The CDR3 loop is CASSQDRGHVGETQYF. The CDR3 nucleotides are TGTGCCAGCAGCCAAGATCGGGGACATGTGGGAGAGACCCAGTACTTC.

The chain has TRBV3-1 (or the pseudogene TRBV3-2) and TRBJ2-1; D uncertain. Germline V lookup: CDR1 LGHDT, CDR2 YNNKEL (reference sequence). The CDR3 runs 13 residues. Trimming took 6 bases from V and 7 from J, leaving 13 bases between them. CDR3 coding DNA: TGTGCCAGCAGTCTCGCCAGGAGAAATGAGCAGTTCTTC. As protein: CASSLARRNEQFF.

The gene calls are TRBV24-1 and TRBJ1-1; the match to TRBD1 covers 9 bases. The CDR3 sequence is 16 residues long. Trimming cost V 5 bases and J 3 bases; bases outside gene matches: 9. In germline, CDR1 is KGHDR, CDR2 SFDVKD. CDR3 nucleotide sequence: TGTGCCACCAGTGCCCTTACCGGGACAGGGTACACTGAAGCTTTCTTT. Its protein product is CATSALTGTGYTEAFF.

This rearrangement joins TRBV2 to TRBJ1-2; D not resolved. The CDR3 runs to 14 residues. CDR1 is SNHLY, CDR2 FYNNEI, per germline. V was cut by 9 bases and J by 0 bases, with 14 bases left in between. CDR3 loop: CASKIGLANYGYTF. The CDR3 region has the DNA TGTGCCAGTAAAATAGGGCTAGCTAACTATGGCTACACCTTC.

The chain combines TRBV14 with TRBJ2-2, with D possibly being TRBD1 (5 bases). The CDR3 runs to 16 residues. V was pared by 4 bases and J by 5 bases, with 17 bases between. CDR1 SGHDN and CDR2 FVKESK come from the germline V gene. The CDR3 loop reads CASSRNLGRTTGELFF. CDR3 coding DNA: TGTGCCAGCAGCCGCAATCTCGGCAGGACAACCGGGGAGCTGTTTTTT.

DNA for the CDR3: TGTGCCAGCAGCCTACAACACAGGGGGCGTTATCAGCCCCAGCATTTT. This sequence encodes CASSLQHRGRYQPQHF. The rearrangement joins TRBV5-6 to TRBJ1-5; 9 bases are a match to TRBD1. CDR1 and CDR2 from the germline V gene are SGHDT and YYEEEE. V lost 4 bases, J lost 5 bases, and 10 bases stayed unmatched. This CDR3 comprises 16 residues.

The rearrangement links TRBV30 to TRBJ2-3; possibly TRBD1 for D (6 bases). This CDR3 has 14 amino acids. With 2 bases removed from V and 0 bases from J, the gap between germline ends came to 9 bases. In germline, CDR1 is GTSNPN, CDR2 SVGIG (reference sequence). CDR3 coding DNA: TGTGCCTGGAGTCTCGGACAGAGCACAGATACGCAGTATTTT. Its translation is CAWSLGQSTDTQYF.

The table lists this clone with a few counts. The V and J genes are TRBV6-2 or TRBV6-3 and TRBJ1-2; perhaps TRBD1 as D (6 bases). The CDR3 is 14 amino acids. CDR1 is MNHEY and CDR2 is SVGEGT in the germline V gene. V was trimmed by 5 bases and J by 4 bases, leaving 14 bases between them. The CDR3 nucleotides read TGTGCCAGCAGTAACCCCGGAGGGGGCTATGGCTACACCTTC. This gives the protein CASSNPGGGYGYTF.

The chain has TRBV30 and TRBJ2-7, with D hard to call. Trimming cost V 2 bases and J 3 bases, with 5 bases left between them. This CDR3 has 11 amino acids. CDR1 is GTSNPN, CDR2 SVGIG, per germline (reference sequence). CDR3: CAWSPNYEQYF. DNA of the CDR3: TGTGCCTGGAGTCCAAACTACGAGCAGTACTTC.

In this sample, this clone turned up a few times. J is TRBJ2-3 and V is TRBV5-1; 7 nucleotides line up with TRBD1. This CDR3 region has 16 residues. Trimming took 3 bases from V and 3 from J; bases not matched to a gene: 10. In germline, CDR1 is SGHRS, CDR2 YFSETQ. This CDR3 reads CASSSNQQGSTDTQYF. CDR3 sequence (DNA): TGCGCCAGCAGCTCAAACCAACAGGGGTCTACAGATACGCAGTATTTT.

The V call is TRBV7-9, the J call TRBJ2-7; D is uncertain. Germline V gene data show CDR1 as SEHNR and CDR2 as FQNEAQ (reference sequence). Trimming cost V 6 bases and J 5 bases, with 20 bases left between them. This CDR3 contains 15 residues. The CDR3 region has the DNA TGTGCCAGCAGACCTATGGGGTCCGGGTTCCACGAGCAGTACTTC. It specifies CASRPMGSGFHEQYF.

Only a few counts were recorded for this clone. This chain joins TRBV24-1 and TRBJ2-5, with a weak D call TRBD2 (5 bases). Germline CDR1 KGHDR, CDR2 SFDVKD. This CDR3 has 15 residues. V gave up 5 bases and J gave up 5 bases, with 17 bases separating them. DNA of the CDR3: TGTGCCACCAGTGCACTGACCGGGGTTAAGGAGACCCAGTACTTC. The encoded protein is CATSALTGVKETQYF.

This chain uses TRBV14 with TRBJ1-2; 7 nucleotides align to TRBD1. Unmatched junction bases numbered 13, after V lost 0 bases and J lost 0 bases. This CDR3 contains 19 residues. The V gene's germline CDR1 is SGHDN and CDR2 FVKESK. The CDR3 reads CASSQEHPRQGVTNYGYTF. The CDR3 nucleotides are TGTGCCAGCAGCCAAGAGCATCCCCGTCAGGGGGTTACTAACTATGGCTACACCTTC.

This clone was seen a single time. V and J are TRBV5-1 and TRBJ1-1; D remains unclear. Per germline, CDR1 SGHRS and CDR2 YFSETQ. The CDR3 sequence is 17 residues long. V lost 2 bases, J lost 1 base, and 18 bases lay in between. CDR3 nucleotide sequence: TGCGCCAGCAGCTTCACTCCAAGCATCCAAGGGAACACTGAAGCTTTCTTT. This translates into CASSFTPSIQGNTEAFF.

V is TRBV28 and J is TRBJ1-6; D not certain. Germline CDR1 reads MDHEN; CDR2 reads SYDVKM. The CDR3 covers 13 residues. V lost 2 bases, J lost 3 bases, and 2 bases lay in between. CDR3 in amino acids: CASSLRYNSPLHF. The CDR3 region has the DNA TGTGCCAGCAGTTTACGCTATAATTCACCCCTCCACTTT.

The chain has TRBV18 and TRBJ1-1; D remains unclear. Germline CDR1 KGHSH, CDR2 LQKENI. This CDR3 spans 12 amino acids. V was shortened by 2 bases and J by 8 bases, with 9 bases between the two germline ends. The CDR3, as DNA: TGTGCCAGCTCACCAGAGGCGGAGGAAGCTTTCTTT. Translating it yields CASSPEAEEAFF.

The CDR3 loop reads CATSRDADNGAKNIQYF. DNA for the CDR3: TGTGCCACCAGCAGAGATGCCGACAACGGGGCCAAAAACATTCAGTACTTC. The chain employs TRBV15 and TRBJ2-4; D is unclear. CDR1 and CDR2 from the germline V gene are LNHNV and YYDKDF (reference sequence). V was pared by 0 bases and J by 1 base, with 13 bases between. The CDR3 sequence is 17 residues long.

The V call is TRBV16, the J call TRBJ2-7; D could derive from TRBD1 or TRBD2 (5 bases each). The CDR3 has 15 residues. V was cut by 4 bases and J by 4 bases, with 17 bases left in between. Germline V gene sequence: CDR1 KGHSY, CDR2 FQNENV. The CDR3 region is CASSPDGANIYEQYF. CDR3 DNA sequence: TGTGCCAGCAGCCCCGACGGGGCAAACATTTACGAGCAGTACTTC.

V is TRBV28 and J is TRBJ2-7; D call uncertain. The V end lost 2 bases, the J end lost 5 bases, and 19 bases lay between the germline ends. Germline values: CDR1 MDHEN, CDR2 SYDVKM. The CDR3 totals 16 residues. The CDR3 nucleotides read TGTGCCAGCAGTTTAAGTTACGATGTCCGTGGGAACGAGCAGTACTTC. It encodes CASSLSYDVRGNEQYF.

The J gene is TRBJ1-4, the V gene TRBV9; unclear D gene. This CDR3 is 15 amino acids long. Trimming took 2 bases from V and 0 from J, leaving 8 bases between them. The germline V gene has CDR1 SGDLS and CDR2 YYNGEE. This chain's CDR3 is CASSVSPATNEKLFF. The CDR3 region has the DNA TGTGCCAGCAGCGTCTCCCCAGCAACTAATGAAAAACTGTTTTTT.

The gene calls are TRBV30 and TRBJ1-2; TRBD1 matches 7 bases. This CDR3 is 16 amino acids long. J gave up 2 bases and V 0 bases, and 9 bases lay outside the gene matches. The germline CDR1 and CDR2 sequences are GTSNPN and SVGIG (reference sequence). The CDR3 is CAWSVKRGGPNYGYTF. In nucleotides, the CDR3 is TGTGCCTGGAGTGTAAAACGAGGGGGCCCCAACTATGGCTACACCTTC.

The V call is TRBV5-1, the J call TRBJ1-5; maybe TRBD1 (6 bases). The CDR3 loop spans 15 amino acids. Germline V gene lookup returns CDR1 SGHRS and CDR2 YFSETQ. Trimming removed 7 bases at V and 0 bases at J, with 14 bases between. The CDR3 DNA is TGCGCCAGCTCCGAACAGGGTCGTAGCAATCAGCCCCAGCATTTT. This sequence encodes CASSEQGRSNQPQHF. Looking up the rest from reference TRBV5-1 and TRBJ1-5 gives the full variable domain: KAGVTQTPRYLIKTRGQQVTLSCSPISGHRSVSWYQQTPGQGLQFLFEYFSETQRNKGNFPGRFSGRQFSNSRSEMNVSTLELGDSALYLCASSEQGRSNQPQHFGDGTRLSIL.

V and J are TRBV25-1 and TRBJ2-5; either TRBD1 or TRBD2 may supply D (6 bases each). Between the trimmed V and J ends, which lost 0 bases and 5 bases, there was a span of 13 bases. The CDR3 runs to 15 residues. Germline CDR1 MGHDK, CDR2 SYGVNS. For the CDR3, the DNA is TGTGCCAGCAGTGAATATGGAGGGGGGCGGGAGACCCAGTACTTC. Residues: CASSEYGGGRETQYF.

This clone was seen only a few times. J is TRBJ1-2 and V is TRBV7-9; no reliable D call. Per germline, CDR1 SEHNR and CDR2 FQNEAQ (reference sequence). V gave up 0 bases and J gave up 3 bases, with 2 bases separating them. CDR3 length: 12 amino acids. The CDR3 DNA sequence: TGTGCCAGCAGCTTAGCGGACTATGGCTACACCTTC. Amino acid sequence: CASSLADYGYTF.

This sequence joins TRBV19 and TRBJ1-6, with TRBD1 identical over 7 bases. The CDR3 has 15 amino acids. V lost 4 bases to trimming and J lost 9 bases; unmatched junction nucleotides: 9. Germline V gene lookup returns CDR1 LNHDA and CDR2 SQIVND (reference sequence). Here the CDR3 DNA reads TGTGCCAGTAGTAAGGTCCAGGGGGACAGTTCACCCCTCCACTTT. Protein product: CASSKVQGDSSPLHF.

The gene calls are TRBV5-1 and TRBJ1-1; maybe TRBD1 (6 bases). The CDR3 contains 14 residues. Looked up from germline, CDR1 is SGHRS and CDR2 is YFSETQ. Here the CDR3 DNA reads TGCGCACCCAAACCAGACGGGGGGCTCACTGAAGCTTTCTTT. This translates into CAPKPDGGLTEAFF.